One T cell receptor beta chain is described in this entry. The source of the sample is a study of blood T cell repertoires in COVID-19. Study background: Samples taken during acute and convalescent COVID-19 were collected in the United States, Italy and Spain. T cells, B-cell-depleted T cells, or PBMCs supplied cDNA or gDNA.

Assay: immunoSEQ multiplex PCR; the TCRdb copy retains only in-frame clones and omits some. The sample consists of about 240,000 clones, 83% of them appearing once. Clinical history reported by participants formed the basis on which cohorts were assigned. The CDR3 is 17 amino acids. V usage is TRBV1 and J usage is TRBJ1-1; the table's TRBD1 call for D was not verified on the DNA. TRBV1 is classified as a pseudogene. The TCR sequence derives from a woman aged 35 to 49 who had been exposed to COVID-19. The sequencing sample was made of PBMCs or T cells enriched from blood (not recorded which). The CDR3 sequence: CTSSLNTRSPGSTEAFF. The DNA of the CDR3 is TGCACCAGCAGCCTAAACACCCGGTCCCCAGGGTCCACTGAAGCTTTCTTT.